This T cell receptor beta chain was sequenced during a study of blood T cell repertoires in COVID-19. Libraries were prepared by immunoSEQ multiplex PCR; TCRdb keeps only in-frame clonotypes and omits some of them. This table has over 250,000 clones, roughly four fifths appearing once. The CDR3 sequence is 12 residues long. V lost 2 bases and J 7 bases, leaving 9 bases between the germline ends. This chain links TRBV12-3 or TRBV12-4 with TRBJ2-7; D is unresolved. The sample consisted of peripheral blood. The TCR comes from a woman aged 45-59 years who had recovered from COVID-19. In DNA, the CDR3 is TGTGCCAGCAGTTTAACCGTACTTGAGCAGTACTTC. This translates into CASSLTVLEQYF.